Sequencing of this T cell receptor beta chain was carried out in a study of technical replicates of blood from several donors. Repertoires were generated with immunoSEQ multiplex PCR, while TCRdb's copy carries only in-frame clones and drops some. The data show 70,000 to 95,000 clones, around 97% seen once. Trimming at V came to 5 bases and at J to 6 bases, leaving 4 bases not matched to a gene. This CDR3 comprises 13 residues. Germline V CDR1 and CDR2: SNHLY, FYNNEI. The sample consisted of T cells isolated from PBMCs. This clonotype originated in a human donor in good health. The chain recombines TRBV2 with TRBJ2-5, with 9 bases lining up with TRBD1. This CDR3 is CASSKGQGKTQYF. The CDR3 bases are TGTGCCAGCAGTAAGGGACAGGGAAAGACCCAGTACTTC.